A selection of T cell receptor beta chains follows, all from one sample in a study of blood T cell repertoires in COVID-19. Clones were sequenced by immunoSEQ multiplex PCR, and TCRdb holds only the in-frame ones, with some missing. The sample consists of about 180,000 clones, more than 75% of them appearing once. The sequenced sample consisted of PBMCs or T cells enriched from blood (not recorded which). These receptors originate from a woman aged 45-59 years who had recovered from COVID-19. The CDR3 runs from the conserved cysteine through the conserved F or W. Fields, in order: clone size, D gene, J gene, V gene, CDR3 DNA, CDR3 protein. A D gene is named only where the DNA matches it firmly. Clone size, where shown, is once, few, many, or a class for clones that have expanded.

abundance: few; d_gene: .; j_gene: TRBJ1-2; v_gene: TRBV21-1; CDR3nt: TGTGCCAGCAGCCAAAAAGGCTACCGGGCGGGATACTATGGCTACACCTTC; CDR3aa: CASSQKGYRAGYYGYTF
abundance: .; d_gene: TRBD1; j_gene: TRBJ1-1; v_gene: TRBV24-1; CDR3nt: TGTGCCACCAGTGATAGGGACAGGCCTGCCGGCACTGAAGCTTTCTTT; CDR3aa: CATSDRDRPAGTEAFF
abundance: .; d_gene: .; j_gene: TRBJ2-1; v_gene: TRBV7-3; CDR3nt: TGTGCCAGCAGTTCCGACTCGAGCTCATACAATGAGCAGTTCTTC; CDR3aa: CASSSDSSSYNEQFF
abundance: .; d_gene: .; j_gene: TRBJ2-3; v_gene: TRBV30; CDR3nt: TGTGCCTGGAATAGAGGGCCTGATACGCAGTATTTT; CDR3aa: CAWNRGPDTQYF
abundance: .; d_gene: .; j_gene: TRBJ2-7; v_gene: TRBV6-5; CDR3nt: TGTGCCAGCAGTTACCCACGGACAGAACCCTACGAGCAGTACTTC; CDR3aa: CASSYPRTEPYEQYF
abundance: .; d_gene: TRBD2; j_gene: TRBJ2-1; v_gene: TRBV7-2; CDR3nt: TGTGCCAGCAGCTTATTTTCCTCTCTAGCGGAAAGCTACAATGAGCAGTTCTTC; CDR3aa: CASSLFSSLAESYNEQFF
abundance: .; d_gene: .; j_gene: TRBJ2-1; v_gene: TRBV9; CDR3nt: TGTGCCAGCAGCGTAGAGAGTCAAGTAGGGGGAGGGCCGTACAATGAGCAGTTCTTC; CDR3aa: CASSVESQVGGGPYNEQFF
abundance: .; d_gene: .; j_gene: TRBJ2-3; v_gene: TRBV5-1; CDR3nt: TGCGCCAGTCTCCTAGCTCCCGGCACAGATACGCAGTATTTT; CDR3aa: CASLLAPGTDTQYF
abundance: .; d_gene: .; j_gene: TRBJ1-4; v_gene: TRBV7-2; CDR3nt: TGTGCCAGCAGCCCAGGGGACCGAAATGAAAAACTGTTTTTT; CDR3aa: CASSPGDRNEKLFF
abundance: .; d_gene: .; j_gene: TRBJ1-5; v_gene: TRBV28; CDR3nt: TGTGCCAGCAGTTTCCCAGACAGTCTTAATCAGCCCCAGCATTTT; CDR3aa: CASSFPDSLNQPQHF
abundance: .; d_gene: TRBD1; j_gene: TRBJ2-2; v_gene: TRBV20-1; CDR3nt: TGCAGTGCTAGTCCGACCCGACAGGGAACCGGGGAGCTGTTTTTT; CDR3aa: CSASPTRQGTGELFF
abundance: .; d_gene: .; j_gene: TRBJ2-7; v_gene: TRBV3-1/TRBV3-2; CDR3nt: TGTGCCAGCAGCCATCCTCCCTCAGCGGCCACCCCCTACGAGCAGTACTTC; CDR3aa: CASSHPPSAATPYEQYF
abundance: .; d_gene: .; j_gene: TRBJ1-3; v_gene: TRBV15; CDR3nt: TGTGCCACCAGCAGAGTCAAGGAAGGGGTCGGCTCTGGAAACACCATATATTTT; CDR3aa: CATSRVKEGVGSGNTIYF
abundance: .; d_gene: TRBD1; j_gene: TRBJ2-7; v_gene: TRBV7-9; CDR3nt: TGTGCCAGCAGCCCGTGGGACAGGGCCTACGAGCAGTACTTC; CDR3aa: CASSPWDRAYEQYF
abundance: .; d_gene: .; j_gene: TRBJ2-7; v_gene: TRBV6-5; CDR3nt: TGTGCCAGCAGTTACTCCCTCTGGGCCTCGCAGTACTTC; CDR3aa: CASSYSLWASQYF
abundance: once; d_gene: .; j_gene: TRBJ2-1; v_gene: TRBV5-1; CDR3nt: TGCGCCAGCAGCCGCGGATCGAGACAGGTGTACAATGAGCAGTTCTTC; CDR3aa: CASSRGSRQVYNEQFF
abundance: .; d_gene: .; j_gene: TRBJ2-5; v_gene: TRBV18; CDR3nt: TGTGCCAGCCTGGGGCAGCTCCAAGAGACCCAGTACTTC; CDR3aa: CASLGQLQETQYF
abundance: .; d_gene: TRBD1; j_gene: TRBJ1-1; v_gene: TRBV27; CDR3nt: TGTGCCAGCTTAAAGACAGGGCCGAACACTGAAGCTTTCTTT; CDR3aa: CASLKTGPNTEAFF
abundance: .; d_gene: TRBD1; j_gene: TRBJ2-1; v_gene: TRBV3-1/TRBV3-2; CDR3nt: TGTGCCAGCAGCTACCGCCCGGGCCCCGGGACAGGGGAGAACAATGAGCAGTTCTTC; CDR3aa: CASSYRPGPGTGENNEQFF
abundance: few; d_gene: .; j_gene: TRBJ1-2; v_gene: TRBV7-8; CDR3nt: TGTGCCAGCAGCTTAACGGCCAGGGACTATGGCTACACCTTC; CDR3aa: CASSLTARDYGYTF
abundance: .; d_gene: TRBD1; j_gene: TRBJ2-3; v_gene: TRBV5-1; CDR3nt: TGCGCCAGCAGCCCACAAACGACAGGGGGGGAGCAGTATTTT; CDR3aa: CASSPQTTGGEQYF
abundance: .; d_gene: .; j_gene: TRBJ2-1; v_gene: TRBV30; CDR3nt: TGTGCTTGGGGTAACAATGAGCAGTTCTTC; CDR3aa: CAWGNNEQFF
abundance: .; d_gene: TRBD1; j_gene: TRBJ1-1; v_gene: TRBV28; CDR3nt: TGTGCCAGCAGTTTACGGACAGGGAGTCTACGAACTGAAGCTTTCTTT; CDR3aa: CASSLRTGSLRTEAFF
abundance: many; d_gene: .; j_gene: TRBJ2-3; v_gene: TRBV6-4; CDR3nt: TGTGCCAGCGGGGCAGGGCACACAGATACGCAGTATTTT; CDR3aa: CASGAGHTDTQYF
abundance: .; d_gene: TRBD2; j_gene: TRBJ2-3; v_gene: TRBV2; CDR3nt: TGTGCCAGCAGTGTGACTAGCGGTGTTGCAGATACGCAGTATTTT; CDR3aa: CASSVTSGVADTQYF
abundance: .; d_gene: TRBD1; j_gene: TRBJ2-7; v_gene: TRBV5-1; CDR3nt: TGCGCCAGCAGCCTGGGACAGGGCCCGGTCTACGAGCAGTACTTC; CDR3aa: CASSLGQGPVYEQYF
abundance: .; d_gene: .; j_gene: TRBJ2-4; v_gene: TRBV6-1; CDR3nt: TGTGCCAGCAGTGAAGGGGCAGGACTAGCCAAAAACATTCAGTACTTC; CDR3aa: CASSEGAGLAKNIQYF
abundance: .; d_gene: .; j_gene: TRBJ1-4; v_gene: TRBV10-2; CDR3nt: TGCGCCAGCAGCAGCAGCGGGACAGAAAAACTGTTTTTT; CDR3aa: CASSSSGTEKLFF
abundance: .; d_gene: .; j_gene: TRBJ1-2; v_gene: TRBV4-3; CDR3nt: TGCGCCAGCAGCCAAGATAGACAGGACAACTATGGCTACACCTTC; CDR3aa: CASSQDRQDNYGYTF
abundance: .; d_gene: TRBD2; j_gene: TRBJ2-7; v_gene: TRBV5-1; CDR3nt: TGCGCCAGCAGCTTGGGACTAGCGGGAGGGACCCCCTACGAGCAGTACTTC; CDR3aa: CASSLGLAGGTPYEQYF
abundance: few; d_gene: TRBD1; j_gene: TRBJ2-2; v_gene: TRBV12-3/TRBV12-4; CDR3nt: TGTGCCACGACAGGGGGCCCCGGGGAGCTGTTTTTT; CDR3aa: CATTGGPGELFF
abundance: .; d_gene: .; j_gene: TRBJ1-6; v_gene: TRBV19; CDR3nt: TGTGCCAGTAGCCCCATTACTGCAGGGAATTCACCCCTCCACTTT; CDR3aa: CASSPITAGNSPLHF
abundance: .; d_gene: TRBD2; j_gene: TRBJ2-1; v_gene: TRBV9; CDR3nt: TGTGCCAGCAGCGTAGAGGGTAGCGGGAGATATGGTGAGCAGTTCTTC; CDR3aa: CASSVEGSGRYGEQFF
abundance: once; d_gene: TRBD2; j_gene: TRBJ2-7; v_gene: TRBV27; CDR3nt: TGTGCCAGCCGTCTAGCGGGGGGATACGAGCAGTACTTC; CDR3aa: CASRLAGGYEQYF
abundance: .; d_gene: TRBD1; j_gene: TRBJ2-5; v_gene: TRBV18; CDR3nt: TGTGCCAGCTCACTGAACAGGGGTACGGAGACCCAGTACTTC; CDR3aa: CASSLNRGTETQYF
abundance: few; d_gene: TRBD2; j_gene: TRBJ2-1; v_gene: TRBV11-2; CDR3nt: TGTGCCAGCAGCTTAGATATAGGACTAGTAGGCCATGAGCAGTTCTTC; CDR3aa: CASSLDIGLVGHEQFF
abundance: .; d_gene: .; j_gene: TRBJ1-2; v_gene: TRBV18; CDR3nt: TGTGCCAGCTCCGGTTCCCGCTATGGCTACACCTTC; CDR3aa: CASSGSRYGYTF
abundance: .; d_gene: .; j_gene: TRBJ2-1; v_gene: TRBV2; CDR3nt: TGTGCCAGCAGCCCTAAGTGGGAGCAGTTCTTC; CDR3aa: CASSPKWEQFF
abundance: .; d_gene: TRBD1; j_gene: TRBJ2-7; v_gene: TRBV11-3; CDR3nt: TGTGCCAGCAGCTCCCGGACAGGGGCAGGTTACGAGCAGTACTTC; CDR3aa: CASSSRTGAGYEQYF
abundance: .; d_gene: TRBD1; j_gene: TRBJ1-2; v_gene: TRBV5-4; CDR3nt: TGTGCCAGCAGCTTCGGACAGGGCCAGGGGGGCTACACCTTC; CDR3aa: CASSFGQGQGGYTF
abundance: .; d_gene: TRBD1; j_gene: TRBJ1-1; v_gene: TRBV29-1; CDR3nt: TGCAGCGCCTCAGGATATAGTAGCGGACAGGGGTCGAACACTGAAGCTTTCTTT; CDR3aa: CSASGYSSGQGSNTEAFF
abundance: .; d_gene: .; j_gene: TRBJ2-5; v_gene: TRBV7-8; CDR3nt: TGTGCCAGCAGCTCGCCAAGTGGGGGCAGAAAGACCCAGTACTTC; CDR3aa: CASSSPSGGRKTQYF
abundance: few; d_gene: TRBD1; j_gene: TRBJ2-6; v_gene: TRBV6-1; CDR3nt: TGTGCCAGCAGTGCCAGGGGGTGGGCCCCTGGGGCCAACGTCCTGACTTTC; CDR3aa: CASSARGWAPGANVLTF
abundance: once; d_gene: .; j_gene: TRBJ2-1; v_gene: TRBV6-1; CDR3nt: TGTGCCAGCAGTGCCCGTGGGGGCGGTATGTCCTACAATGAGCAGTTCTTC; CDR3aa: CASSARGGGMSYNEQFF
abundance: .; d_gene: TRBD2; j_gene: TRBJ2-7; v_gene: TRBV11-3; CDR3nt: TGTGCCAGCAGCTTTGCCCCGGGAGGCGAGCAGTACTTC; CDR3aa: CASSFAPGGEQYF
abundance: few; d_gene: TRBD1; j_gene: TRBJ2-5; v_gene: TRBV25-1; CDR3nt: TGTGCCAGCAGTGAAGGGGGGACAGGGCGGGCCCAAGAGACCCAGTACTTC; CDR3aa: CASSEGGTGRAQETQYF
abundance: .; d_gene: .; j_gene: TRBJ1-2; v_gene: TRBV7-2; CDR3nt: TGTGCCAGCAGCTTAGAGGCTGGGCGATTTTATGGCTACACCTTC; CDR3aa: CASSLEAGRFYGYTF
abundance: .; d_gene: .; j_gene: TRBJ1-1; v_gene: TRBV18; CDR3nt: TGTGCCAGCTCCCGAGAACAGGCCCCTACTGAAGCTTTCTTT; CDR3aa: CASSREQAPTEAFF
abundance: .; d_gene: TRBD2; j_gene: TRBJ2-1; v_gene: TRBV28; CDR3nt: TGTGCCAGCAGTTTGGGGACTAGCGGGACACCTGCCTACAATGAGCAGTTCTTC; CDR3aa: CASSLGTSGTPAYNEQFF
abundance: .; d_gene: TRBD2; j_gene: TRBJ2-3; v_gene: TRBV5-1; CDR3nt: TGCGCCAGCAGCCCTGGACTAGCGGCACGCACAGATACGCAGTATTTT; CDR3aa: CASSPGLAARTDTQYF
abundance: .; d_gene: .; j_gene: TRBJ2-1; v_gene: TRBV21-1; CDR3nt: TGTGCCAGCGGGACAGGGACTAGCAATGAGCAGTTCTTC; CDR3aa: CASGTGTSNEQFF